Following are 11 T cell receptor beta chains from one sample sequenced in a study of blood T cell repertoires in COVID-19. Produced via immunoSEQ multiplex PCR; TCRdb's table is partial and in-frame only. The table shows 200,000 or so clones, with more than 85% occurring only once. Sequenced input: peripheral blood. The source is a man between 65 and 79 years old with active or convalescent COVID-19.

The sample holds a few counts of this clone. This rearrangement joins TRBV9 to TRBJ1-2, with D perhaps TRBD1 (6 bases). V dropped 4 bases and J dropped 8 bases, with 18 bases sitting between them. This CDR3 spans 14 amino acids. CDR1 and CDR2 from the germline V gene are SGDLS and YYNGEE. CDR3 sequence reads: CASSPGGRVGGYTF. The DNA of the CDR3 is TGTGCCAGCAGCCCGGGGGGCAGGGTAGGCGGCTACACCTTC.

The chain has TRBV6-5 and TRBJ2-2; 11 bases line up with TRBD2. V lost 6 bases to trimming and J lost 4 bases; unmatched junction nucleotides: 4. Per germline, CDR1 MNHEY and CDR2 SVGAGI. This CDR3 is built from 15 residues. This CDR3 reads CASRPSGRSTGELFF. CDR3 sequence (DNA): TGTGCCAGCAGACCTAGCGGGAGGAGCACCGGGGAGCTGTTTTTT.

This clone has only a few counts. The J gene is TRBJ2-7, the V gene TRBV30, with D perhaps TRBD2 (6 bases). V was pared by 0 bases and J by 6 bases, with 15 bases between. This CDR3 contains 14 residues. Germline loops: CDR1 GTSNPN, CDR2 SVGIG (reference sequence). Here the CDR3 reads CAWSVPPQRVEQYF. The CDR3 DNA sequence: TGTGCCTGGAGTGTACCCCCCCAGCGGGTCGAGCAGTACTTC.

The chain carries TRBV7-2 and TRBJ2-1; 9 bases align to TRBD2. Germline V gene sequence: CDR1 SGHTA, CDR2 FQGNSA. The CDR3 loop spans 14 amino acids. Germline trimming cut 5 bases from V and 4 bases from J; bases unmatched to any gene: 3. This CDR3 reads CASSLSGGYNEQFF. The CDR3 DNA follows: TGTGCCAGCAGCCTCAGCGGGGGGTACAATGAGCAGTTCTTC.

The chain links TRBV27 to TRBJ2-3; D remains ambiguous. CDR3 length: 13 residues. Germline V lookup: CDR1 MNHEY, CDR2 SMNVEV (reference sequence). V lost 8 bases, J lost 3 bases, and 12 bases lay in between. In DNA form, the CDR3 reads TGTGCCAGCCGCCTTTTTCAGACAGATACGCAGTATTTT. This codes for CASRLFQTDTQYF.

This sequence joins TRBV9 and TRBJ1-1; TRBD1 matches 7 bases. CDR1 is SGDLS and CDR2 is YYNGEE in the germline V gene. V was clipped by 3 bases and J by 6 bases; unmatched bases: 2. This CDR3 contains 12 residues. The CDR3 loop reads CASSGTGSEAFF. The CDR3 bases are TGTGCCAGCAGCGGGACAGGTTCTGAAGCTTTCTTT.

J is TRBJ2-3 and V is TRBV4-3; D perhaps matches TRBD1 (6 bases). Germline lookup yields CDR1 LGHNA and CDR2 YSLEER. The germline V and J ends were trimmed by 1 base and 2 bases, with 10 bases remaining between them. The CDR3 runs 15 residues. The CDR3 DNA reads TGCGCCAGCAGCCAAGCTGAGGGGGTCACAGATACGCAGTATTTT. Translating it yields CASSQAEGVTDTQYF.

The V and J genes are TRBV18 and TRBJ1-1, with 8 bases fitting TRBD1. V shed 0 bases and J 6 bases; nucleotides not matched to a gene: 3. This CDR3 has 14 amino acids. Germline-derived CDR1 and CDR2 are KGHSH and LQKENI. The DNA for the CDR3 is TGTGCCAGCTCACCACCCCAGGGGGCCTCTGAAGCTTTCTTT. Translating gives CASSPPQGASEAFF. Drawing the rest from reference TRBV18 and TRBJ1-1, the complete variable domain is NAGVMQNPRHLVRRRGQEARLRCSPMKGHSHVYWYRQLPEEGLKFMVYLQKENIIDESGMPKERFSAEFPKEGPSILRIQQVVRGDSAAYFCASSPPQGASEAFFGQGTRLTVV.

The V call is TRBV6-5, the J call TRBJ1-6; no reliable D call. Germline CDR1 MNHEY, CDR2 SVGAGI. This CDR3 contains 14 residues. The V end lost 6 bases, the J end lost 10 bases, and 16 bases lay between the germline ends. The chain's CDR3 is CASSHLEGNSPLHF. CDR3 bases: TGTGCCAGCAGCCACCTTGAGGGAAACTCACCCCTCCACTTT.

This clone was seen a handful of times. V usage is TRBV12-3 or TRBV12-4 and J usage is TRBJ1-2; TRBD1 matches at 7 bases. The CDR3 spans 12 residues. The junction had 8 bases not matched to a gene; V was cut back by 8 bases and J by 8 bases. The CDR3 loop reads CASRQGMNGYTF. CDR3 coding DNA: TGTGCCAGCCGACAGGGAATGAACGGCTACACCTTC.

The chain couples TRBV7-2 to TRBJ1-5; 9 bases agree with TRBD1. The germline V gene has CDR1 SGHTA and CDR2 FQGNSA. The CDR3 has 19 residues. The junction had 16 bases not matched to a gene; V was cut back by 2 bases and J by 5 bases. CDR3 sequence: CASSLTLTRGTGSHQPQHF. CDR3 in DNA: TGTGCCAGCAGCTTAACTCTAACCCGTGGGACAGGGAGTCATCAGCCCCAGCATTTT.